Reported below is one T cell receptor (beta chain). Antigen unknown. Sequencing used immunoSEQ multiplex PCR; TCRdb keeps in-frame clones, though not all of them. The sample includes roughly 30,000 clones, 88% of them seen just once. This sample was included in a study of T cells in localized non-small cell lung cancer. Study results and caveats: Appearing in adjacent lung were a median approximately 57 of the top 100 tumor clones. Highest T cell clonality was seen in uninvolved adjacent lung, surpassing that measured in tumor.

The TCR comes from a woman aged 35-75 years with stage I lung adenocarcinoma. The specimen comprised peripheral blood, sampled before any cancer treatment.

As DNA, the CDR3 is TGTGCCAGCTCACCAGGGATACAAGAGACCCAGTACTTC. Amino acids: CASSPGIQETQYF. The chain links TRBV18 to TRBJ2-5; D gene unclear. Germline values: CDR1 KGHSH, CDR2 LQKENI. This CDR3 has 13 residues. Trimming removed 2 bases at V and 2 bases at J, with 6 bases between.